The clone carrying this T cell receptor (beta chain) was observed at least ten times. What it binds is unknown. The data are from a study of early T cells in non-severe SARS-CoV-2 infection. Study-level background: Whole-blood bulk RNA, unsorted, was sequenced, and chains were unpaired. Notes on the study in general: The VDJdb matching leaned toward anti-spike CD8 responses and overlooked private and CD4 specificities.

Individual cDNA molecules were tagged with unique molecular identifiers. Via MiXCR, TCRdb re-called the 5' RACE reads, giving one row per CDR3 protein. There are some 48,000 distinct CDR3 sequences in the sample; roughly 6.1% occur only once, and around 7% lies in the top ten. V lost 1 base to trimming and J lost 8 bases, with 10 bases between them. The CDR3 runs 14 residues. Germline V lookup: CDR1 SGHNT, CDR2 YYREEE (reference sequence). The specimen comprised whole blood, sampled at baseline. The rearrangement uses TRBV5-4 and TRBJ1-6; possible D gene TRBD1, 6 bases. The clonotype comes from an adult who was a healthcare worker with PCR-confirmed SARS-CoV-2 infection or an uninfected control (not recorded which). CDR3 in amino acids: CASSLRGSDSPLHF. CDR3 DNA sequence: TGTGCCAGCAGCTTGAGGGGGTCGGATTCACCCCTCCACTTT.